This T cell receptor beta chain appears in the sequencing data of a study of blood T cell repertoires in COVID-19. CDR3 length equals 13 residues. Per germline, CDR1 MDHEN and CDR2 SYDVKM. Trimming pared 3 bases from V and 5 bases from J, leaving 10 bases between. The assay was immunoSEQ multiplex PCR, and TCRdb's table has in-frame clones only and misses some. The sample holds almost 400,000 clones, just under 90% seen once. The clonotype originates from a woman aged 25 to 39 who had recovered from COVID-19. The chain links TRBV28 to TRBJ1-2; tentative D call: TRBD1 (6 bases). What was sequenced was PBMCs or T cells enriched from blood (not recorded which). CDR3 loop: CASSLDSPYGYTF. CDR3 nucleotide sequence: TGTGCCAGCAGTTTGGACAGCCCTTATGGCTACACCTTC.